This T cell receptor (beta chain) was retrieved from a study of T-cell reconstitution after alpha-beta-depleted transplantation in children. Study-wide results and caveats: Surviving recipient T cells and thymic progenitors produced the high day-60 TCRbeta diversity seen in some patients.

The TCRbeta library was prepared with unique molecular identifiers. One entry per CDR3 protein, called by TCRdb with MiXCR from the PCR reads. The sample records approximately 230,000 distinct CDR3 sequences, 20% to 30% being singletons. This clonotype has at least ten counts. Its specificity is unknown. CDR1 and CDR2 from the germline V gene are DFQATT and SNEGSKA (reference sequence). This CDR3 spans 13 amino acids. V trimming: 4 bases; J trimming: 8 bases; junction bases outside the gene matches: 3. The V and J genes are TRBV20-1 and TRBJ2-1; 12 bases agree with TRBD2. Sequencing was performed on PBMCs, taken before TCRalphabeta/CD19-depleted stem cell transplant. The receptor's source is a girl aged 2 to 10 with Fanconi anemia, due to receive a stem cell transplant. Here the CDR3 reads CSAKLAGGHEQFF. DNA for the CDR3: TGCAGTGCTAAGCTAGCGGGGGGGCATGAGCAGTTCTTC.